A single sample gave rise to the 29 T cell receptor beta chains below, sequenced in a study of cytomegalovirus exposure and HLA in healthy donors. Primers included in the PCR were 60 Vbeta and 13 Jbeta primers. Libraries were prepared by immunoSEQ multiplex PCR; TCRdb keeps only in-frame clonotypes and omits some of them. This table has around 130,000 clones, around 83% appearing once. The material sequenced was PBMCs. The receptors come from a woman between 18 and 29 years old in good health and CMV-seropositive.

CDR3 sequence reads: CASIQGLAGLQETQYF. The CDR3 DNA reads as TGTGCCAGCATCCAAGGGTTAGCGGGGCTCCAAGAGACCCAGTACTTC. V gene TRBV7-3 combines with J gene TRBJ2-5; 8 bases align to TRBD2. Germline values: CDR1 SGHTA, CDR2 FQGTGA. Germline trimming cut 7 bases from V and 1 base from J; bases unmatched to any gene: 11. The CDR3 totals 16 residues. The full variable domain, its missing parts supplied by reference TRBV7-3 and TRBJ2-5, is GAGVSQTPSNKVTEKGKYVELRCDPISGHTALYWYRQSLGQGPEFLIYFQGTGAADDSGLPNDRFFAVRPEGSVSTLKIQRTERGDSAVYLCASIQGLAGLQETQYFGPGTRLLVL.

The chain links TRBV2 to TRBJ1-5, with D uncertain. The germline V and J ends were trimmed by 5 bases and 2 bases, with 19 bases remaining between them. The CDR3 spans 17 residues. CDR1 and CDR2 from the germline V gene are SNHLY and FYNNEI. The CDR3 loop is CASSPDTAGLGNQPQHF. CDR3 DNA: TGTGCCAGCAGTCCCGACACGGCGGGGTTGGGCAATCAGCCCCAGCATTTT.

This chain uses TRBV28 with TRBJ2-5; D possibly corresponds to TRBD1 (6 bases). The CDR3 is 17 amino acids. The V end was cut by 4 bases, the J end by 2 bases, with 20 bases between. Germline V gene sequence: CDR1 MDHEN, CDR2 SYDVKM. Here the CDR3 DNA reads TGTGCCAGCAGTTCCCAACAGGGTGTAGGGCAGCAAGAGACCCAGTACTTC. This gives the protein CASSSQQGVGQQETQYF. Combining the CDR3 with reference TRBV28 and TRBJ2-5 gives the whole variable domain DVKVTQSSRYLVKRTGEKVFLECVQDMDHENMFWYRQDPGLGLRLIYFSYDVKMKEKGDIPEGYSVSREKKERFSLILESASTNQTSMYLCASSSQQGVGQQETQYFGPGTRLLVL.

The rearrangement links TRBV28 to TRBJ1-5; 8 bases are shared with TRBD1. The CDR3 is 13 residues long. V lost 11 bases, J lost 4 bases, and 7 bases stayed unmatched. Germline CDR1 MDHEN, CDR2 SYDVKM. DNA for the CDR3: TGTGCCGGAAACAGGGGGGAGAATCAGCCCCAGCATTTT. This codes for CAGNRGENQPQHF.

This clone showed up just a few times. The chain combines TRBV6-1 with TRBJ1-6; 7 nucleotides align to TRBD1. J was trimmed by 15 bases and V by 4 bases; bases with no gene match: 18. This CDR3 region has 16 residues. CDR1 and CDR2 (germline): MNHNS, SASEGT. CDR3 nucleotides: TGTGCCAGCAGTGCAAGCAGGACAGGTGGGGCCACTGGCCTCCACTTT. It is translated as CASSASRTGGATGLHF.

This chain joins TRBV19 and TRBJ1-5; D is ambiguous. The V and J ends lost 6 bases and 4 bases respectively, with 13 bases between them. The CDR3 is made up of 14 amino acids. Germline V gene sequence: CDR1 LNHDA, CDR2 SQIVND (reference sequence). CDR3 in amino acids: CASSPAGGNQPQHF. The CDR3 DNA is TGTGCCAGTAGCCCGGCAGGAGGGAATCAGCCCCAGCATTTT.

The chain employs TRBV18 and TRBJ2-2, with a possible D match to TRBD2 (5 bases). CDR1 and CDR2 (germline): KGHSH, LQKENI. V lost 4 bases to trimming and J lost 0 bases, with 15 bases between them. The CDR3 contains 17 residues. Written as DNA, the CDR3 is TGTGCCAGCTCACGTGATCTGGTAGCGACGAACACCGGGGAGCTGTTTTTT. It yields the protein CASSRDLVATNTGELFF.

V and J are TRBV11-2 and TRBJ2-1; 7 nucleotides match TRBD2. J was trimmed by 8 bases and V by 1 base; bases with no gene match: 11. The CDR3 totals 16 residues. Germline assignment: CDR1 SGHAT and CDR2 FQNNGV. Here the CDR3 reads CASSLVARGGFDEQFF. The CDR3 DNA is TGTGCCAGCAGCTTAGTTGCTCGCGGGGGTTTCGATGAGCAGTTCTTC.

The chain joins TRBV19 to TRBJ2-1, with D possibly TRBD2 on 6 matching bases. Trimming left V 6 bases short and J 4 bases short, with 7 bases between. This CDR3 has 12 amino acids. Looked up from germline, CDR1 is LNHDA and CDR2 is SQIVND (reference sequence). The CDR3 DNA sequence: TGTGCCAGTAGCGGGACTTACAATGAGCAGTTCTTC. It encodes CASSGTYNEQFF.

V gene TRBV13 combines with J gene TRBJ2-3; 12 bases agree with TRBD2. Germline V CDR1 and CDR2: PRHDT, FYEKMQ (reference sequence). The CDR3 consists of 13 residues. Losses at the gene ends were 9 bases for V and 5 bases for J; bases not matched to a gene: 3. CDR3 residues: CASLAGGKDTQYF. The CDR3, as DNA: TGTGCCAGTCTAGCGGGGGGGAAAGATACGCAGTATTTT.

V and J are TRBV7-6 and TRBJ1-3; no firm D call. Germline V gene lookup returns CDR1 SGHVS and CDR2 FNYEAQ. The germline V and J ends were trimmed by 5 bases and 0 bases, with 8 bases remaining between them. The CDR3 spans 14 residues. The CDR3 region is CASSPTSSGNTIYF. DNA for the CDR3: TGTGCCAGCAGCCCCACGAGCTCTGGAAACACCATATATTTT.

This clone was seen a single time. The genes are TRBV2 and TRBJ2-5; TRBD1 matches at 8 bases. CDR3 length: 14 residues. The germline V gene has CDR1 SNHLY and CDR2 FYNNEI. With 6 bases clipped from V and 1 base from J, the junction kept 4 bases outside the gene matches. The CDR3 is CASSPQGGQETQYF. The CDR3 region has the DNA TGTGCCAGCAGCCCACAGGGGGGCCAAGAGACCCAGTACTTC.

The CDR3 loop reads CASLGGSGNTIYF. CDR3 in DNA: TGTGCCAGCTTGGGGGGTTCAGGAAACACCATATATTTT. V usage is TRBV21-1 and J usage is TRBJ1-3. TRBV21-1 is annotated as a pseudogene. The CDR3 spans 13 residues.

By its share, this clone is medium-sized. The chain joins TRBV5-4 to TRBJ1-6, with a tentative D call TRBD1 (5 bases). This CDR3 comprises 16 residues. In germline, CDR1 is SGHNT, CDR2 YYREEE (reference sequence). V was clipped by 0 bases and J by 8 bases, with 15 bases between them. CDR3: CASSLVGGKGDSPLHF. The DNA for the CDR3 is TGTGCCAGCAGCTTGGTGGGGGGGAAAGGAGATTCACCCCTCCACTTT.

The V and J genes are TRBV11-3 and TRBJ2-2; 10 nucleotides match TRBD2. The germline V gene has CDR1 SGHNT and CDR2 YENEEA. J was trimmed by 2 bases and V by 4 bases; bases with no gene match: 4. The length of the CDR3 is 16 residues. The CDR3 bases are TGTGCCAGCAGCTCGACTAGCGGGTTTAACACCGGGGAGCTGTTTTTT. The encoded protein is CASSSTSGFNTGELFF.

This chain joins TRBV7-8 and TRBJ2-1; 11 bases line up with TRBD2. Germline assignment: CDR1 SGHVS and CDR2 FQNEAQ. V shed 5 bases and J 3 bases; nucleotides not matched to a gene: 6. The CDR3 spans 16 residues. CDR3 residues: CASSAVLAGVYNEQFF. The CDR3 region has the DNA TGTGCCAGCAGCGCAGTACTAGCGGGGGTCTACAATGAGCAGTTCTTC.

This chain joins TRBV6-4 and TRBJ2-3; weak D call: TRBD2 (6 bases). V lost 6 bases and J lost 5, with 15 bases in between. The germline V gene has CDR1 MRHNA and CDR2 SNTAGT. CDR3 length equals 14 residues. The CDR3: CASRKEGAGDTQYF. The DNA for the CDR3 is TGTGCCAGCAGAAAGGAGGGAGCGGGAGATACGCAGTATTTT.

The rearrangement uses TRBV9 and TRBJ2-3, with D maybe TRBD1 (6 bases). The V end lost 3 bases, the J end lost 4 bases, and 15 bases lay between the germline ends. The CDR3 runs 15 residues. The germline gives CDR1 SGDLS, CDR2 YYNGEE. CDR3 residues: CASSATGPGSDTQYF. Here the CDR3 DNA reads TGTGCCAGCAGCGCAACAGGGCCGGGGTCAGATACGCAGTATTTT.

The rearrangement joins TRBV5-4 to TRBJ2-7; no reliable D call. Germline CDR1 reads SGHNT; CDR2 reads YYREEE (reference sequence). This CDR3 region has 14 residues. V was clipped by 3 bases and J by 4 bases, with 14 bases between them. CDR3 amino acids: CASSWRGSKYEQYF. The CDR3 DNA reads TGTGCCAGCAGCTGGCGAGGCAGTAAGTACGAGCAGTACTTC.

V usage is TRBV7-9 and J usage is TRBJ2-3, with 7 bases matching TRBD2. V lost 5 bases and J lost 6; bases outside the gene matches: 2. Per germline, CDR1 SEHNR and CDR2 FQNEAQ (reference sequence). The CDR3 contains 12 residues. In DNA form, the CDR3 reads TGTGCCAGCAGCCCCGGGGGGGATACGCAGTATTTT. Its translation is CASSPGGDTQYF.

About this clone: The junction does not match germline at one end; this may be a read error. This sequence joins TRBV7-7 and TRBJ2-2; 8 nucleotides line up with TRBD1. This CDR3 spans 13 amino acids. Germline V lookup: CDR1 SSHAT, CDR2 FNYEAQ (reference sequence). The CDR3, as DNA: TGTGCTAGCAAGGACAGGGTGGGCGGGGAGCTGTTTTTT. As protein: CASKDRVGGELFF. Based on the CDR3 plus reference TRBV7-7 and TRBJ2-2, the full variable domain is GAGVSQSPRYKVTKRGQDVTLRCDPISSHATLYWYQQALGQGPEFLTYFNYEAQPDKSGLPSDRFSAERPEGSISTLTIQRTEQRDSAMYRCASKDRVGGELFFGEGSRLTVL.

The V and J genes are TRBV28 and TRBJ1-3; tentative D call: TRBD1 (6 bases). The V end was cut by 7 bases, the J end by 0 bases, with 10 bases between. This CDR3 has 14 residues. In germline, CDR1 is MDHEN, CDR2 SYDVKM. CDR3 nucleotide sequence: TGTGCCAGCAACATGGACAGCTCTGGAAACACCATATATTTT. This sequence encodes CASNMDSSGNTIYF. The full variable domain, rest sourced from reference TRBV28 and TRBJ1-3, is DVKVTQSSRYLVKRTGEKVFLECVQDMDHENMFWYRQDPGLGLRLIYFSYDVKMKEKGDIPEGYSVSREKKERFSLILESASTNQTSMYLCASNMDSSGNTIYFGEGSWLTVV.

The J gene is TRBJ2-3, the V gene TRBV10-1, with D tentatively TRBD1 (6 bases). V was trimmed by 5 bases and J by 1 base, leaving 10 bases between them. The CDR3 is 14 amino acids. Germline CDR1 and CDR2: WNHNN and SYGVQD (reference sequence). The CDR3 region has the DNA TGCGCCAGCAGTTCAAACAGGGGCACAGATACGCAGTATTTT. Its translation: CASSSNRGTDTQYF.

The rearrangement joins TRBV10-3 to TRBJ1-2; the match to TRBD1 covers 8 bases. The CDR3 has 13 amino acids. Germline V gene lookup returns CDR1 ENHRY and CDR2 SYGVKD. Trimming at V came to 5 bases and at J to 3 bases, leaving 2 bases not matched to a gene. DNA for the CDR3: TGTGCCATCAGTAGGGGACAGGACTATGGCTACACCTTC. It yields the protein CAISRGQDYGYTF.

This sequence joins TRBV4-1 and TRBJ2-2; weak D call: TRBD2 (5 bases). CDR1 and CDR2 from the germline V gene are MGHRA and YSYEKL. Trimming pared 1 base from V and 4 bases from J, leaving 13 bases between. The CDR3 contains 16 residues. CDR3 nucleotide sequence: TGCGCCAGCAGCCAAGTCCCCTTAGGGAGCACCGGGGAGCTGTTTTTT. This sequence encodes CASSQVPLGSTGELFF.

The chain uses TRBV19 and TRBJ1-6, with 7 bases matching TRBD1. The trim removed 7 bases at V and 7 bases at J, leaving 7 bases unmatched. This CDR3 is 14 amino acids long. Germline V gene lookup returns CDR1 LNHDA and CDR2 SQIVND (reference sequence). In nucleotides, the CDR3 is TGTGCCAGTAAACGACAGGGAATCAATTCACCCCTCCACTTT. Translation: CASKRQGINSPLHF.

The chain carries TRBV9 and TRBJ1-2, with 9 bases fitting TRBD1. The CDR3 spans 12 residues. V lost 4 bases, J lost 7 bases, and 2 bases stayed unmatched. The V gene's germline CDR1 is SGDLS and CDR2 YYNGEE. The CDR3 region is CASSRQGGGYTF. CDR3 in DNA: TGTGCCAGCAGCCGACAGGGGGGTGGCTACACCTTC. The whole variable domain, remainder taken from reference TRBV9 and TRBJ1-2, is DSGVTQTPKHLITATGQRVTLRCSPRSGDLSVYWYQQSLDQGLQFLIQYYNGEERAKGNILERFSAQQFPDLHSELNLSSLELGDSALYFCASSRQGGGYTFGSGTRLTVV.

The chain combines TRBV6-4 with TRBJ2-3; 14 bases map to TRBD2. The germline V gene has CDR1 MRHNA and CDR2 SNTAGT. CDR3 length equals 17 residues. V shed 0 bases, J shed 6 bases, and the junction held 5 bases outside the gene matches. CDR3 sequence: CASSDSGTSGGRDTQYF. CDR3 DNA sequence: TGTGCCAGCAGTGACTCCGGGACTAGCGGGGGAAGGGATACGCAGTATTTT.

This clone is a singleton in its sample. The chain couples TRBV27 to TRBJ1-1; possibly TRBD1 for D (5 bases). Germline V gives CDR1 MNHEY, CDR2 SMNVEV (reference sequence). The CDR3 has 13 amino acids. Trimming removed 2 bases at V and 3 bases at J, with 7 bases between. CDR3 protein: CASSLRGYTEAFF. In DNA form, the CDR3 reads TGTGCCAGCAGTTTAAGGGGATACACTGAAGCTTTCTTT.